This T cell receptor beta chain was sequenced for a study of T-cell reconstitution after alpha-beta-depleted transplantation in children. CDR3 length: 15 residues. The germline gives CDR1 SEHNR, CDR2 FQNEAQ (reference sequence). Trimming stripped 1 base from V and 5 bases from J, with 12 bases between. Findings of the study overall: The origin of high day-60 TCRbeta diversity in some patients lay in surviving recipient T cells and thymic progenitors.

Comments on this clonotype: Its antigen is not identified.

Unique molecular identifiers were incorporated during preparation of the TCRbeta library. TCRdb re-analysed the PCR reads in MiXCR, keeping a single row per CDR3 protein. The data hold 500,000 or so distinct CDR3 sequences, with approximately 10% observed a single time. Sequenced material: PBMCs, mostly from graft donor cells, taken 180 days after TCRalphabeta/CD19-depleted stem cell transplant. The chain combines TRBV7-9 with TRBJ1-5; the D gene is possibly TRBD1 (5 bases). This sequence originates from a female patient aged 2-10 years who had a stem cell transplant for aplastic anemia, so the T cells may come from the graft donor. For the CDR3, the DNA is TGTGCCAGCAGCTTAGTAGGCCCGGGGGATCAGCCCCAGCATTTT. Its protein product is CASSLVGPGDQPQHF.